The clone carrying this TCR beta chain was seen a single time. CDR1 and CDR2 (germline): LGHDT, YNNKEL (reference sequence). The V end was cut by 4 bases, the J end by 4 bases, with 17 bases between. The CDR3 runs to 17 residues. This entry belongs to a study of blood T cell repertoires in COVID-19. The protocol was immunoSEQ multiplex PCR, while the TCRdb copy is restricted to in-frame clones and leaves out a portion. The data hold a few hundred thousand clones, with over 85% observed a single time. Recruitment covered about two dozen US areas and drew participants whose ages spanned roughly 18 to 100 years.

The sequenced material came from PBMCs or T cells enriched from blood (not recorded which). This chain links TRBV3-1 (or the pseudogene TRBV3-2) with TRBJ2-6, with D maybe TRBD1 (5 bases). The clonotype was recovered from a woman in her twenties or thirties who had recovered from COVID-19. Here the CDR3 reads CASSLTEGRAGANVLTF. CDR3 coding DNA: TGTGCCAGCAGCCTTACCGAAGGCAGGGCCGGGGCCAACGTCCTGACTTTC.